This paragraph reports one TCR beta chain. This record comes from a study of shared clonotypes between healthy human individuals. Genomic DNA (from each subset) was split evenly across several immunoSEQ plates. Produced via immunoSEQ multiplex PCR; TCRdb's table is partial and in-frame only. The data show more than 2 million clones, with 80% to 95% seen just once and about 1.7% held by the top ten. CD45RO-negative, CCR7-selected cells formed the naive CD8 fraction, which excluded terminally differentiated effector memory CD45RA+ cells. This CDR3 spans 16 amino acids. The ends lost 4 bases at V and 3 bases at J; junction bases unmatched: 5. Germline CDR1 reads MGHRA; CDR2 reads YSYEKL.

Sequences were obtained from naive CD8+ T cells from PBMCs. V and J are TRBV4-1 and TRBJ1-3; 11 nucleotides align to TRBD1. The clonotype originates from a man between 18 and 29 years old in good health. Some clones in this sample may be carry-over from other donors' samples. The chain's CDR3 is CASSPDRGLIGNTIYF. The CDR3 bases are TGCGCCAGCAGCCCGGACAGGGGGCTTATTGGAAACACCATATATTTT.